This paragraph reports one TCR beta chain. Its antigen is as yet unknown. The data are from a study of shared clonotypes between healthy human individuals. Whole-study results and caveats: The generation probabilities recorded for non-shared clonotypes fell below those of clonotypes shared by all four donors. Roughly 5% of naive CD4 clonotypes were shared across four donors.

As originally analysed: ImmunoSEQ only sent back junction sequences with no quality scores, so filtering was done differently. Sequenced by immunoSEQ multiplex PCR; TCRdb stores in-frame clones only, minus some. The V and J calls and clone size come from that table; D and trimming were worked out from the DNA. The sample yields approximately 2,300,000 clones, about 90% seen once. After removal of 0 bases from V and 10 bases from J, the junction contained 11 bases not matched to a gene. This CDR3 spans 15 amino acids. The germline V gene encodes CDR1 MGHRA and CDR2 YSYEKL. The sequence derives from a man younger than 35 in good health. Some clones in this sample may be carry-over from other donors' samples. The chain combines TRBV4-1 with TRBJ1-2; 7 nucleotides agree with TRBD1. The sequenced material came from naive CD4+ T cells from PBMCs. Subset in this sample: CD45RA+ positively selected. In DNA form, the CDR3 reads TGCGCCAGCAGCCAAGATAGGCCCGGGGACAGAAACTACACCTTC. This sequence encodes CASSQDRPGDRNYTF.